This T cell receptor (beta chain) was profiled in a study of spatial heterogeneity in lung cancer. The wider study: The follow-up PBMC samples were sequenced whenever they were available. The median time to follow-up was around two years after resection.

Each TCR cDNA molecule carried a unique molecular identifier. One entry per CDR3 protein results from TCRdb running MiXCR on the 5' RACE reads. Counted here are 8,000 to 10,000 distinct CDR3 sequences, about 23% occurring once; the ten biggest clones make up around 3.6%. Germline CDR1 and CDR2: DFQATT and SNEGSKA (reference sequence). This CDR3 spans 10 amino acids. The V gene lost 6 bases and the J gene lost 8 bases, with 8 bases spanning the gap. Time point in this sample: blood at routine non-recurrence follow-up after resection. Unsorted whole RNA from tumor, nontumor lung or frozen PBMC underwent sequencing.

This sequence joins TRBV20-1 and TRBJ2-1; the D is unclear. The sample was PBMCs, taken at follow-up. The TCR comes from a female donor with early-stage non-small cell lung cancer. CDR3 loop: CSAEWDEQFF. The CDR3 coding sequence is TGCAGTGCCGAATGGGATGAGCAGTTCTTC.